Presented here are 25 T cell receptor beta chains from one specimen sequenced in a study of blood T cell repertoires in COVID-19. Assay: immunoSEQ multiplex PCR; the TCRdb copy retains only in-frame clones and omits some. The sample comprises hundreds of thousands of clones, 70% to 90% of which are singletons, and less than 3.5% rests with the top ten. Source material: peripheral blood. All receptors come from a young woman with COVID-19, enrolled during active disease.

The gene calls are TRBV5-1 and TRBJ1-5, with D unclear. Germline CDR1 reads SGHRS; CDR2 reads YFSETQ. With 0 bases removed from V and 5 bases from J, the gap between germline ends came to 12 bases. CDR3 length: 15 amino acids. The CDR3 protein is CASSLDPGEDQPQHF. CDR3 in DNA: TGCGCCAGCAGCTTGGATCCGGGAGAGGATCAGCCCCAGCATTTT.

The chain employs TRBV28 and TRBJ1-2; TRBD1 agrees at 7 bases. The germline CDR1 and CDR2 sequences are MDHEN and SYDVKM. There are 16 residues in the CDR3. With V trimmed by 2 bases and J by 4 bases, 10 bases remained unmatched. As DNA, the CDR3 is TGTGCCAGCAGTTTAGAGGGGGCGTCTTCTCCCTATGGCTACACCTTC. Protein product: CASSLEGASSPYGYTF.

The chain combines TRBV27 with TRBJ1-2; tentatively, D is TRBD1 (5 bases). Germline V lookup: CDR1 MNHEY, CDR2 SMNVEV (reference sequence). The length of the CDR3 is 14 residues. The V end lost 3 bases, the J end lost 2 bases, and 10 bases lay between the germline ends. The chain's CDR3 is CASSFRGSNYGYTF. The CDR3 DNA follows: TGTGCCAGCAGTTTTAGGGGCTCCAACTATGGCTACACCTTC.

This chain joins TRBV6-2 or TRBV6-3 and TRBJ2-7; tentatively, D is TRBD2 (6 bases). Trimming removed 5 bases from V and 5 bases from J, with 16 bases in between. From germline, CDR1 is MNHEY and CDR2 SVGEGT. CDR3 length: 14 amino acids. CDR3 sequence (DNA): TGTGCCAGCAGTAGGGCCGCGGGGCTACACGAGCAGTACTTC. This sequence encodes CASSRAAGLHEQYF.

The V call is TRBV2, the J call TRBJ2-3; D might be TRBD1 (5 bases). Germline CDR1 SNHLY, CDR2 FYNNEI. CDR3 length equals 16 residues. Trimming stripped 6 bases from V and 0 bases from J, with 16 bases between. CDR3 coding DNA: TGTGCCAGCAGCTCGCCTCAGGGAACTAGCACAGATACGCAGTATTTT. Translating it yields CASSSPQGTSTDTQYF.

The V call is TRBV10-1, the J call TRBJ2-7, with 11 bases aligning to TRBD2. Germline loops: CDR1 WNHNN, CDR2 SYGVQD (reference sequence). The CDR3 contains 17 residues. V shed 2 bases, J shed 0 bases, and the junction held 6 bases outside the gene matches. The CDR3, as DNA: TGCGCCAGCAGTGAGCCGCACGGACTAGCGGGCTCCTACGAGCAGTACGTC. Protein: CASSEPHGLAGSYEQYV.

On this clone: A much more abundant neighbour one base away suggests this may be a read error. CDR3 in amino acids: CASSPQGDNSPLHF. For the CDR3, the DNA is TGTGCCAGCAGCCCACAGGGGGATAATTCACCCCTCCACTTT. The chain couples TRBV7-9 to TRBJ1-6; the match to TRBD1 covers 8 bases. The ends lost 5 bases at V and 5 bases at J; junction bases unmatched: 2. The CDR3 runs to 14 residues. The germline CDR1 and CDR2 sequences are SEHNR and FQNEAQ (reference sequence).

The rearrangement joins TRBV28 to TRBJ1-2; 7 bases are a match to TRBD1. In germline, CDR1 is MDHEN, CDR2 SYDVKM. The CDR3 is 13 amino acids. With V trimmed by 6 bases and J by 4 bases, 5 bases remained unmatched. The CDR3 bases are TGTGCCAGCAGCCCGGGACAGAGCTATGGCTACACCTTC. Translated: CASSPGQSYGYTF.

The chain employs TRBV7-9 and TRBJ1-4; TRBD1 matches 7 bases. J was trimmed by 6 bases and V by 7 bases; bases with no gene match: 8. The CDR3 is 14 residues long. Per the germline V gene, CDR1 is SEHNR and CDR2 is FQNEAQ (reference sequence). CDR3 in DNA: TGTGCCAGCAACCAATTAGGGGGCGATGAAAAACTGTTTTTT. It codes for CASNQLGGDEKLFF.

The chain carries TRBV28 and TRBJ2-3, with a possible D match to TRBD1 (5 bases). V dropped 9 bases and J dropped 1 base, with 14 bases sitting between them. Looked up from germline, CDR1 is MDHEN and CDR2 is SYDVKM. The CDR3 length is 14 residues. The chain's CDR3 is CASLSGSGTDTQYF. The CDR3 nucleotides read TGTGCCAGTCTTTCAGGGTCTGGCACAGATACGCAGTATTTT.

This chain joins TRBV30 and TRBJ1-1; 7 nucleotides line up with TRBD1. This CDR3 has 13 residues. From germline, CDR1 is GTSNPN and CDR2 SVGIG (reference sequence). J lost 3 bases, V lost 6 bases, and 7 bases had no gene match. CDR3 loop: CACTGVWDTEAFF. The CDR3 region has the DNA TGTGCCTGTACAGGGGTATGGGACACTGAAGCTTTCTTT. Using reference TRBV30 and TRBJ1-1 for the parts outside the CDR3, the full variable domain is SQTIHQWPATLVQPVGSPLSLECTVEGTSNPNLYWYRQAAGRGLQLLFYSVGIGQISSEVPQNLSASRPQDRQFILSSKKLLLSDSGFYLCACTGVWDTEAFFGQGTRLTVV.

The rearrangement links TRBV5-8 to TRBJ2-5, with TRBD1 identical over 11 bases. CDR3 length: 17 residues. Per the germline V gene, CDR1 is SGHTS and CDR2 is YDEGEE. The V segment lost 0 bases and the J segment 4 bases; nucleotides outside the gene matches: 8. The CDR3: CASSLVAGQGAGETQYF. CDR3 in DNA: TGTGCCAGCAGCTTGGTCGCCGGACAGGGGGCGGGAGAGACCCAGTACTTC.

The chain joins TRBV6-5 to TRBJ1-2, with D possibly matching TRBD1 (6 bases). The CDR3 spans 14 residues. Trimming shortened V by 2 bases and J by 2 bases, and 9 bases separated the two germline ends. Germline V gives CDR1 MNHEY, CDR2 SVGAGI. CDR3 in DNA: TGTGCCAGCAGTTACGACAGGAACAACTATGGCTACACCTTC. Protein: CASSYDRNNYGYTF.

V and J are TRBV4-1 and TRBJ2-1; TRBD2 agrees at 7 bases. Germline CDR1 reads MGHRA; CDR2 reads YSYEKL. V was pared by 1 base and J by 12 bases, with 6 bases of the junction left unmatched. The CDR3 runs 13 residues. The CDR3 is CASSQALAVAQFF. CDR3 coding DNA: TGCGCCAGCAGCCAAGCTCTAGCGGTGGCGCAGTTCTTC.

The genes are TRBV6-4 and TRBJ2-1; no reliable D call. Trimming took 0 bases from V and 0 from J, leaving 15 bases between them. CDR1 MRHNA and CDR2 SNTAGT come from the germline V gene. The CDR3 runs 18 residues. CDR3 region: CASSDSTRSGSSYNEQFF. For the CDR3, the DNA is TGTGCCAGCAGTGACTCGACAAGGTCCGGTAGCTCCTACAATGAGCAGTTCTTC.

V gene TRBV24-1 combines with J gene TRBJ1-1; 7 nucleotides agree with TRBD1. The V gene end was trimmed by 3 bases and the J gene end by 4 bases; junction bases not matched to a gene: 7. Per the germline V gene, CDR1 is KGHDR and CDR2 is SFDVKD. The CDR3 runs to 15 residues. This CDR3 is CATSDPKQGSTEAFF. CDR3 sequence (DNA): TGTGCCACCAGTGATCCAAAACAGGGGAGCACTGAAGCTTTCTTT.

The V gene is TRBV6-4, the J gene TRBJ2-1; 8 bases fit TRBD2. The CDR3 contains 16 residues. The junction had 8 bases not matched to a gene; V was cut back by 5 bases and J by 2 bases. CDR1 and CDR2 from the germline V gene are MRHNA and SNTAGT. The CDR3, as DNA: TGTGCCAGCAGTCCACGGACTAGCTCGGCCTACAATGAGCAGTTCTTC. The encoded protein is CASSPRTSSAYNEQFF.

The chain is built from TRBV7-8 and TRBJ2-2; TRBD2 agrees at 9 bases. Germline V gene data show CDR1 as SGHVS and CDR2 as FQNEAQ. The CDR3 loop spans 17 amino acids. V shed 7 bases, J shed 5 bases, and the junction held 14 bases outside the gene matches. This CDR3 is CASNLAAGGPGTGELFF. In DNA form, the CDR3 reads TGTGCCAGCAACCTCGCCGCGGGGGGGCCTGGAACCGGGGAGCTGTTTTTT. Full variable domain (remainder filled in from reference TRBV7-8 and TRBJ2-2): GAGVSQSPRYKVAKRGQDVALRCDPISGHVSLFWYQQALGQGPEFLTYFQNEAQLDKSGLPSDRFFAERPEGSVSTLKIQRTQQEDSAVYLCASNLAAGGPGTGELFFGEGSRLTVL.

The CDR3 sequence: CASKVGSTEAFF. As DNA, the CDR3 is TGTGCCAGTAAGGTGGGGAGCACTGAAGCTTTCTTT. The gene calls are TRBV19 and TRBJ1-1; D gene uncertain. The CDR3 extends over 12 amino acids. V was trimmed by 7 bases and J by 4 bases, leaving 10 bases between them. The germline CDR1 and CDR2 sequences are LNHDA and SQIVND (reference sequence).

The V gene is TRBV9, the J gene TRBJ1-1, with D possibly being TRBD1 (5 bases). The CDR3 is 13 residues long. Germline CDR1 and CDR2: SGDLS and YYNGEE. V lost 3 bases and J lost 1, with 7 bases in between. This CDR3 reads CASSGTTNTEAFF. The CDR3 DNA sequence: TGTGCCAGCAGCGGGACAACGAACACTGAAGCTTTCTTT.

V is TRBV5-4 and J is TRBJ2-7, with a tentative D call TRBD1 (5 bases). This CDR3 has 14 amino acids. CDR1 is SGHNT and CDR2 is YYREEE in the germline V gene (reference sequence). V lost 1 base to trimming and J lost 2 bases, with 10 bases between them. The CDR3 region has the DNA TGTGCCAGCAGCTTGAACCAGGGTCCCTACGAGCAGTACTTC. It translates to CASSLNQGPYEQYF.

This clone turned up a few times. This rearrangement joins TRBV7-2 to TRBJ2-7; tentative D call: TRBD1 (6 bases). The V gene's germline CDR1 is SGHTA and CDR2 FQGNSA. V was cut by 3 bases and J by 4 bases, with 19 bases left in between. The CDR3 loop spans 16 amino acids. The CDR3 protein is CASSFRSLPRGYEQYF. The DNA for the CDR3 is TGTGCCAGCAGCTTCCGGTCACTTCCGAGGGGGTACGAGCAGTACTTC.

This clone appeared once. This chain joins TRBV9 and TRBJ2-1; 15 bases are a match to TRBD2. Germline V gene data show CDR1 as SGDLS and CDR2 as YYNGEE. The ends lost 5 bases at V and 5 bases at J; junction bases unmatched: 5. This CDR3 comprises 16 residues. CDR3 residues: CASRGTSGGINNEQFF. In DNA form, the CDR3 reads TGTGCCAGCAGAGGGACTAGCGGGGGGATAAACAATGAGCAGTTCTTC. The variable domain in full, completed from reference TRBV9 and TRBJ2-1, reads DSGVTQTPKHLITATGQRVTLRCSPRSGDLSVYWYQQSLDQGLQFLIQYYNGEERAKGNILERFSAQQFPDLHSELNLSSLELGDSALYFCASRGTSGGINNEQFFGPGTRLTVL.

This rearrangement joins TRBV6-6 to TRBJ2-1; 7 bases match TRBD2. V gave up 5 bases and J gave up 5 bases; unmatched junction bases: 3. CDR3 length equals 13 residues. CDR1 and CDR2 from the germline V gene are MNHNY and SVGAGI (reference sequence). In nucleotides, the CDR3 is TGTGCCAGCAGTCGCGGGGGAAACAATGAGCAGTTCTTC. Translation: CASSRGGNNEQFF.

This chain connects TRBV6-1 to TRBJ1-2; no clear D gene. The CDR3 spans 12 residues. The germline CDR1 and CDR2 sequences are MNHNS and SASEGT. V was trimmed by 3 bases and J by 5 bases, leaving 7 bases between them. CDR3 DNA: TGTGCCAGCAGTGATCCCCCGTATGGCTACACCTTC. Translating gives CASSDPPYGYTF.